The sequence of this T cell receptor beta chain was determined in a study of cytomegalovirus exposure and HLA in healthy donors. Study-level findings and limits: On later analysis, the bulk of CMV-associated TCR beta chains appeared to be HLA-restricted. Later analysis identified 16,000 or so TCR beta sequences associated with HLA alleles, using a false discovery rate threshold of 0.05. Previous analysis showed most TCR beta V segments were productive about 87% or about 30% of the time.

V was pared by 4 bases and J by 3 bases, with 8 bases of the junction left unmatched. This CDR3 is 15 amino acids long. CDR1 is SGHAT and CDR2 is FQDESV in the germline V gene (reference sequence). In nominal health when sampled, donors likely had unrecorded immune exposures nonetheless. A remark on this clone: Its specificity is not known.

Primers included in the PCR were 60 Vbeta and 13 Jbeta primers. The table came from immunoSEQ multiplex PCR; TCRdb's copy has only in-frame clones and leaves some out. The sample consists of around 170,000 clones, around 80% of them appearing once. The J gene is TRBJ2-7, the V gene TRBV11-1; 8 bases map to TRBD2. This receptor was obtained from a girl aged 10 to 17 in good health and CMV-seropositive. The sample comprised PBMCs. For the CDR3, the DNA is TGTGCCAGCAGCTCTGAAGCGGGAGTCGGCTACGAGCAGTACTTC. It translates to CASSSEAGVGYEQYF.